The subject of this entry is one T cell receptor beta chain. The antigen is undetermined. The entry originates in a study of shared clonotypes between healthy human individuals. Study-level results: Estimated clonotype richness was generally higher in naive than memory subsets. Clonotype sharing among the donors was expected to vary with sequencing depth.

Sequencing was performed with immunoSEQ multiplex PCR; in TCRdb, only in-frame clones are kept and a portion is missing. Of about 2.4 million clones in the sample, 90% to 95% were seen once. The V gene's germline CDR1 is SQVTM and CDR2 ANQGSEA. Trimming removed 7 bases at V and 5 bases at J, with 14 bases between. The CDR3 length is 12 residues. What was sequenced was naive CD4+ T cells from PBMCs. Subset given: CD45RA+ positively selected. This chain uses TRBV29-1 with TRBJ2-5; TRBD2 is a possible D gene (5 bases). The sequence was collected from a man younger than 35 in good health. Some clones in this sample may be carry-over from other donors' samples. The CDR3 spells CSESSGEETQYF. The CDR3 DNA sequence: TGCAGCGAGTCTTCCGGGGAGGAGACCCAGTACTTC.